This TCR beta chain was documented in a study of blood T cell repertoires in COVID-19. At the level of the study: The study drew acute and convalescent COVID-19 samples from the United States, Italy and Spain. From T cells, B-cell-depleted T cells, or PBMCs came the material, which was cDNA or gDNA.

V was clipped by 3 bases and J by 7 bases, with 6 bases between them. CDR3 length: 11 residues. In germline, CDR1 is DFQATT, CDR2 SNEGSKA (reference sequence). In the authors' methods: Amplification of reference gene primers was used by the study to estimate nucleated cell counts. Using immunoSEQ multiplex PCR, the repertoire was profiled, and TCRdb retains in-frame clones only, with some absent. V and J calls plus clone size are reproduced from that table; the DNA served to infer D and trimming. In the table there are 150,000 to 200,000 clones, roughly 85% of which are singletons. Input material: peripheral blood. The sequence came from a woman older than 75 with active or convalescent COVID-19. The chain uses TRBV20-1 and TRBJ1-4; no firm D call. CDR3 residues: CSASRGEKLFF. CDR3 coding DNA: TGCAGTGCTAGCAGAGGTGAAAAACTGTTTTTT.